Included here is one T cell receptor (beta chain) sequence, with context. This record belongs to a study of blood T cell repertoires in COVID-19. On the study more broadly: The samples span acute and convalescent COVID-19 from the United States, Italy and Spain.

The CDR3 length is 13 residues. The trim removed 4 bases at V and 10 bases at J, leaving 7 bases unmatched. The V gene's germline CDR1 is SNHLY and CDR2 FYNNEI. Measured with immunoSEQ multiplex PCR; TCRdb has only the in-frame clones, and not every one. The sample has 280,000 or so clones; over 85% are singletons. This TCR derives from a woman in her forties or fifties who had been exposed to COVID-19. The chain is built from TRBV2 and TRBJ2-1; 7 bases are shared with TRBD1. The source material was PBMCs or T cells enriched from blood (not recorded which). CDR3 amino acids: CASSGQGMGEQFF. DNA for the CDR3: TGTGCCAGCAGTGGACAGGGAATGGGGGAGCAGTTCTTC. The variable domain in full, with the rest retrieved from reference TRBV2 and TRBJ2-1, is EPEVTQTPSHQVTQMGQEVILRCVPISNHLYFYWYRQILGQKVEFLVSFYNNEISEKSEIFDDQFSVERPDGSNFTLKIRSTKLEDSAMYFCASSGQGMGEQFFGPGTRLTVL.